The 29 T cell receptor beta chains in this list originate from one sample, sequenced in a study of shared clonotypes between healthy human individuals. Clones were read by immunoSEQ multiplex PCR, and TCRdb kept only the in-frame ones, dropping some. This sample has roughly 1,800,000 clones; approximately 95% occur once, and the top ten carry 1% to 1.5%. Positive CCR7 selection of CD45RO-negative cells yielded the naive CD8 cells, and terminally differentiated effector memory CD45RA+ cells were excluded. Source material: naive CD8+ T cells sorted from blood. The receptor source for this set is a man younger than 30 in good health.

The chain carries TRBV10-1 and TRBJ2-1, with D unresolved. CDR1 is WNHNN and CDR2 is SYGVQD in the germline V gene (reference sequence). The CDR3 spans 16 residues. Trimming removed 3 bases at V and 2 bases at J, with 14 bases between. CDR3 DNA: TGCGCCAGCAGTGAATATTGGGTAAGCGCCTACAATGAGCAGTTCTTC. Translation: CASSEYWVSAYNEQFF.

V is TRBV19 and J is TRBJ2-1; D gene uncertain. The CDR3 extends over 13 amino acids. Per germline, CDR1 LNHDA and CDR2 SQIVND (reference sequence). V was pared by 1 base and J by 3 bases, with 4 bases between. CDR3 loop: CASSIADYNEQFF. The CDR3 DNA follows: TGTGCCAGTAGTATAGCAGACTACAATGAGCAGTTCTTC.

The chain employs TRBV27 and TRBJ1-2; unclear D gene. The germline V gene has CDR1 MNHEY and CDR2 SMNVEV (reference sequence). The germline V and J ends were trimmed by 0 bases and 1 base, with 6 bases remaining between them. The CDR3 runs to 14 residues. For the CDR3, the DNA is TGTGCCAGCAGTTTATCGGCCTTTAACTATGGCTACACCTTC. Its protein is CASSLSAFNYGYTF.

This clone was seen once. The chain joins TRBV18 to TRBJ2-1, with 11 bases lining up with TRBD2. Trimming at V came to 3 bases and at J to 9 bases, leaving 4 bases not matched to a gene. The CDR3 runs 14 residues. Germline lookup yields CDR1 KGHSH and CDR2 LQKENI. The CDR3 loop reads CASSPWLAGGEQFF. As DNA, the CDR3 is TGTGCCAGCTCACCGTGGCTAGCGGGAGGTGAGCAGTTCTTC.

This chain links TRBV2 with TRBJ1-1, with 9 positions matching TRBD1. V was clipped by 4 bases and J by 4 bases; unmatched bases: 10. Germline V gives CDR1 SNHLY, CDR2 FYNNEI. The CDR3 extends over 16 amino acids. The CDR3 DNA reads as TGTGCCAGCAGTGCACAGGGGACAGGGAGGAGCACTGAAGCTTTCTTT. Amino acids: CASSAQGTGRSTEAFF.

Details on this clone: The same CDR3 is also encoded by other DNA sequences in this sample. The chain employs TRBV6-5 and TRBJ1-2; D is undetermined. V was shortened by 2 bases and J by 6 bases, with 10 bases between the two germline ends. This CDR3 is built from 13 residues. In germline, CDR1 is MNHEY, CDR2 SVGAGI. The CDR3 loop is CASSYGQGDGYTF. CDR3 in DNA: TGTGCCAGCAGTTACGGGCAAGGTGATGGCTACACCTTC.

The rearrangement uses TRBV7-2 and TRBJ1-6; D not resolved. Trimming cost V 2 bases and J 8 bases, with 10 bases left between them. The CDR3 runs to 14 residues. CDR1 SGHTA and CDR2 FQGNSA come from the germline V gene. CDR3 loop: CASSLSAVDSPLHF. The CDR3 DNA follows: TGTGCCAGCAGCTTAAGCGCGGTGGATTCACCCCTCCACTTT.

The V and J genes are TRBV5-1 and TRBJ2-2; tentative D call: TRBD2 (6 bases). The CDR3 is 14 residues long. V was trimmed by 3 bases and J by 6 bases, leaving 12 bases between them. In germline, CDR1 is SGHRS, CDR2 YFSETQ. CDR3 DNA sequence: TGCGCCAGCAGCTCGGGAGCAGACCCCGGGGAGCTGTTTTTT. Encoded protein: CASSSGADPGELFF.

This chain uses TRBV4-1 with TRBJ1-1; 12 nucleotides line up with TRBD1. The CDR3 is 17 amino acids. Losses at the gene ends were 5 bases for V and 5 bases for J; bases not matched to a gene: 12. Germline CDR1 and CDR2: MGHRA and YSYEKL. CDR3 region: CASSDRGTGGDRTEAFF. CDR3 DNA sequence: TGCGCCAGCAGCGATCGCGGGACAGGGGGCGATCGAACTGAAGCTTTCTTT.

This clone was counted only a few times. Different DNA sequences within this sample yield the same CDR3. The chain links TRBV19 to TRBJ2-7; D unresolved. The V end was cut by 1 base, the J end by 2 bases, with 6 bases between. The CDR3 extends over 13 amino acids. Germline loops: CDR1 LNHDA, CDR2 SQIVND (reference sequence). The CDR3 bases are TGTGCCAGTAGTATAGGACGGACCTACGAGCAGTACTTC. It yields the protein CASSIGRTYEQYF. The full variable domain, rest sourced from reference TRBV19 and TRBJ2-7, is DGGITQSPKYLFRKEGQNVTLSCEQNLNHDAMYWYRQDPGQGLRLIYYSQIVNDFQKGDIAEGYSVSREKKESFPLTVTSAQKNPTAFYLCASSIGRTYEQYFGPGTRLTVT.

This clone has a single count. The V gene is TRBV7-9, the J gene TRBJ2-7; 11 bases map to TRBD2. V trimming: 5 bases; J trimming: 6 bases; junction bases outside the gene matches: 9. The CDR3 totals 15 residues. Germline V gene lookup returns CDR1 SEHNR and CDR2 FQNEAQ (reference sequence). CDR3 amino acids: CASSPPGTSGGEQYF. CDR3 nucleotides: TGTGCCAGCAGCCCCCCAGGGACTAGCGGTGGCGAGCAGTACTTC.

This clone has more than one count but fewer than ten. The chain employs TRBV2 and TRBJ2-7; D unclear. Trimming stripped 6 bases from V and 0 bases from J, with 9 bases between. CDR3 length: 13 amino acids. Germline V gene sequence: CDR1 SNHLY, CDR2 FYNNEI. CDR3 in DNA: TGTGCCAGCAGGGCGAGGACCTCCTACGAGCAGTACTTC. Translated: CASRARTSYEQYF.

This rearrangement joins TRBV9 to TRBJ2-7, with TRBD2 identical over 8 bases. CDR3 length: 15 residues. V trimming: 0 bases; J trimming: 1 base; junction bases outside the gene matches: 3. CDR1 and CDR2 from the germline V gene are SGDLS and YYNGEE. CDR3 sequence reads: CASSVGIAGSYEQYF. CDR3 DNA sequence: TGTGCCAGCAGCGTAGGGATAGCGGGGTCCTACGAGCAGTACTTC.

The chain recombines TRBV19 with TRBJ2-2; D unclear. Germline V gene lookup returns CDR1 LNHDA and CDR2 SQIVND (reference sequence). V gave up 5 bases and J gave up 3 bases, with 1 base separating them. The CDR3 runs 11 residues. DNA of the CDR3: TGTGCCAGTAGTGACACCGGGGAGCTGTTTTTT. Protein sequence: CASSDTGELFF.

The CDR3 sequence: CASSQEGQGGHEQFF. As DNA, the CDR3 is TGCGCCAGCAGCCAAGAGGGACAGGGGGGGCATGAGCAGTTCTTC. V gene TRBV4-1 combines with J gene TRBJ2-1; 11 bases fit TRBD1. The junction had 3 bases not matched to a gene; V was cut back by 0 bases and J by 8 bases. CDR1 and CDR2 from the germline V gene are MGHRA and YSYEKL. This CDR3 has 15 amino acids.

The chain has TRBV5-6 and TRBJ2-7; 10 bases agree with TRBD2. J gave up 5 bases and V 1 base, and 6 bases lay outside the gene matches. CDR1 SGHDT and CDR2 YYEEEE come from the germline V gene. The CDR3 is made up of 15 amino acids. The CDR3 reads CASSLTSGIIDEQYF. CDR3 sequence (DNA): TGTGCCAGCAGCTTGACTAGCGGGATCATAGACGAGCAGTACTTC.

The chain recombines TRBV25-1 with TRBJ1-5; maybe TRBD1 (5 bases). The CDR3 is made up of 14 amino acids. V was cut by 5 bases and J by 0 bases, with 8 bases left in between. Germline CDR1 reads MGHDK; CDR2 reads SYGVNS. CDR3 nucleotide sequence: TGTGCCAGCAGTTGGGGGGATAGCAATCAGCCCCAGCATTTT. This translates into CASSWGDSNQPQHF. Full variable domain (remainder filled in from reference TRBV25-1 and TRBJ1-5): EADIYQTPRYLVIGTGKKITLECSQTMGHDKMYWYQQDPGMELHLIHYSYGVNSTEKGDLSSESTVSRIRTEHFPLTLESARPSHTSQYLCASSWGDSNQPQHFGDGTRLSIL.

This chain connects TRBV6-6 to TRBJ1-6, with 11 bases that match TRBD1. Germline CDR1 reads MNHNY; CDR2 reads SVGAGI (reference sequence). V gave up 6 bases and J gave up 8 bases; unmatched junction bases: 6. This CDR3 spans 15 amino acids. The CDR3 nucleotides read TGTGCCAGCAGAGACCTGGGACAGGGGGATTCACCCCTCCACTTT. As protein: CASRDLGQGDSPLHF.

The genes are TRBV27 and TRBJ2-5, with 9 nucleotides matching TRBD2. The CDR3 is 16 residues long. The junction had 14 bases not matched to a gene; V was cut back by 5 bases and J by 7 bases. Germline V CDR1 and CDR2: MNHEY, SMNVEV (reference sequence). For the CDR3, the DNA is TGTGCCAGCAGTGGGCTAGCGGGAAGGTCGTCAGGGACCCAGTACTTC. It encodes CASSGLAGRSSGTQYF.

The chain has TRBV6-5 and TRBJ1-3, with D possibly matching TRBD1 (5 bases). Germline values: CDR1 MNHEY, CDR2 SVGAGI. V was trimmed by 0 bases and J by 4 bases, leaving 10 bases between them. There are 15 residues in the CDR3. This CDR3 reads CASSYSGESGNTIYF. DNA for the CDR3: TGTGCCAGCAGTTACTCAGGGGAATCCGGAAACACCATATATTTT.

V gene TRBV29-1 combines with J gene TRBJ2-1, with TRBD1 identical over 7 bases. Germline CDR1 reads SQVTM; CDR2 reads ANQGSEA. With 7 bases clipped from V and 2 bases from J, the junction kept 8 bases outside the gene matches. CDR3 length: 14 amino acids. DNA of the CDR3: TGCAGCGCCGGTGTGGGACAGACCTACAATGAGCAGTTCTTC. Residues: CSAGVGQTYNEQFF.

The V gene is TRBV15, the J gene TRBJ2-3; a possible D gene is TRBD2 (7 bases). The CDR3 is made up of 11 amino acids. V lost 7 bases to trimming and J lost 13 bases, with 15 bases between them. Germline CDR1 reads LNHNV; CDR2 reads YYDKDF (reference sequence). CDR3 amino acids: CATTDGGPEYF. CDR3 in DNA: TGTGCCACCACTGACGGGGGGCCCGAGTATTTT. Variable domain in full (rest from reference TRBV15 and TRBJ2-3): DAMVIQNPRYQVTQFGKPVTLSCSQTLNHNVMYWYQQKSSQAPKLLFHYYDKDFNNEADTPDNFQSRRPNTSFCFLDIRSPGLGDTAMYLCATTDGGPEYFGPGTRLTVL.

V and J are TRBV28 and TRBJ2-2; D is unclear. The CDR3 length is 14 residues. CDR1 MDHEN and CDR2 SYDVKM come from the germline V gene. Trimming left V 1 base short and J 7 bases short, with 10 bases between. The CDR3 DNA sequence: TGTGCCAGCAGTTTATTGGGCAGAAACGGGGAGCTGTTTTTT. Translated, it gives CASSLLGRNGELFF. The entire variable domain, with the rest obtained from reference TRBV28 and TRBJ2-2, is as follows: DVKVTQSSRYLVKRTGEKVFLECVQDMDHENMFWYRQDPGLGLRLIYFSYDVKMKEKGDIPEGYSVSREKKERFSLILESASTNQTSMYLCASSLLGRNGELFFGEGSRLTVL.

The V gene is TRBV6-5, the J gene TRBJ2-3, with a weak D call TRBD1 (6 bases). The ends were cut back, 6 bases at V and 9 bases at J, with 16 bases in the middle. This CDR3 is 13 amino acids long. Germline V gene data show CDR1 as MNHEY and CDR2 as SVGAGI. CDR3 residues: CASRDRQEVTQYF. The CDR3 region has the DNA TGTGCCAGCAGGGATAGACAGGAGGTCACGCAGTATTTT.

V gene TRBV10-1 combines with J gene TRBJ1-5; D gene uncertain. Germline V gene sequence: CDR1 WNHNN, CDR2 SYGVQD (reference sequence). The CDR3 extends over 13 amino acids. Trimming cost V 4 bases and J 5 bases, with 9 bases left between them. The CDR3 spells CASSVGEHQPQHF. In DNA form, the CDR3 reads TGCGCCAGCAGTGTTGGAGAGCATCAGCCCCAGCATTTT.

J is TRBJ1-1 and V is TRBV9; 7 bases fit TRBD1. Germline CDR1 reads SGDLS; CDR2 reads YYNGEE. V shed 0 bases, J shed 8 bases, and the junction held 4 bases outside the gene matches. The CDR3 has 13 amino acids. CDR3 sequence: CASSVVGTEEAFF. CDR3 DNA sequence: TGTGCCAGCAGCGTAGTTGGGACAGAGGAAGCTTTCTTT.

The rearrangement joins TRBV5-4 to TRBJ2-7, with TRBD1 identical over 8 bases. The length of the CDR3 is 13 residues. Trimming at V came to 4 bases and at J to 2 bases, leaving 2 bases not matched to a gene. Germline V lookup: CDR1 SGHNT, CDR2 YYREEE (reference sequence). CDR3 protein: CASSKDRAYEQYF. DNA of the CDR3: TGTGCCAGCAGCAAGGACAGGGCCTACGAGCAGTACTTC.

This chain uses TRBV7-9 with TRBJ1-2; D remains unclear. With 5 bases removed from V and 2 bases from J, the gap between germline ends came to 12 bases. CDR3 length equals 14 residues. CDR1 SEHNR and CDR2 FQNEAQ come from the germline V gene (reference sequence). Written as DNA, the CDR3 is TGTGCCAGCAGCCCGCTGTGGGAGAACTATGGCTACACCTTC. Its translation is CASSPLWENYGYTF.

The CDR3 protein is CSVVGRDRSSYNEQFF. CDR3 sequence (DNA): TGCAGCGTTGTGGGCCGGGACAGGAGCTCCTACAATGAGCAGTTCTTC. The chain uses TRBV29-1 and TRBJ2-1; TRBD1 matches at 8 bases. The CDR3 totals 16 residues. The germline V gene encodes CDR1 SQVTM and CDR2 ANQGSEA. Trimming took 4 bases from V and 0 from J; bases not matched to a gene: 8.